This T cell receptor (beta chain) comes out of a study of blood T cell repertoires in COVID-19. Study-level background: Acute and convalescent COVID-19 samples came from the United States, Italy and Spain.

Clones were read by immunoSEQ multiplex PCR, and TCRdb kept only the in-frame ones, dropping some. The sample has fewer than 200,000 clones, approximately 85% seen once. Germline V gives CDR1 MNHEY, CDR2 SVGAGI. There are 12 residues in the CDR3. V was pared by 8 bases and J by 6 bases, with 11 bases between. The receptor comes from a man aged 35-49 years who had recovered from COVID-19. The sequencing sample was made of peripheral blood. The chain carries TRBV6-5 and TRBJ2-1; no clear D. CDR3 residues: CASGLLFNEQFF. The DNA for the CDR3 is TGTGCCAGCGGCCTCCTTTTCAATGAGCAGTTCTTC.